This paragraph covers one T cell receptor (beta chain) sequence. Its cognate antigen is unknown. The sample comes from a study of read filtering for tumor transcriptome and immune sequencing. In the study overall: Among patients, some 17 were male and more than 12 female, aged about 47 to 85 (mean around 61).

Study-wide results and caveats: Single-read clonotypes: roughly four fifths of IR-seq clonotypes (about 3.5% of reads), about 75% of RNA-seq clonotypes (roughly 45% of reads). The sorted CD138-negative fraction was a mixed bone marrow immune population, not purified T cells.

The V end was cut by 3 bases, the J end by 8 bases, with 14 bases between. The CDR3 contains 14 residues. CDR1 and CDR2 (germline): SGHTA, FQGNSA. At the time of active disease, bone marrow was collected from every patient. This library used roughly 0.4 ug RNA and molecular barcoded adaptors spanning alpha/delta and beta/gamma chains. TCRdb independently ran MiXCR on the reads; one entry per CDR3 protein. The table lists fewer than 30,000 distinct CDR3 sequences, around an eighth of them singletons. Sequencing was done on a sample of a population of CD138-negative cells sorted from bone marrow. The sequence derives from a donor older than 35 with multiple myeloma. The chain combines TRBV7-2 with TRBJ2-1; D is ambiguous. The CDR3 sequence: CASSFFGALHEQFF. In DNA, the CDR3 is TGTGCCAGCAGCTTCTTTGGAGCCCTCCATGAGCAGTTCTTC.